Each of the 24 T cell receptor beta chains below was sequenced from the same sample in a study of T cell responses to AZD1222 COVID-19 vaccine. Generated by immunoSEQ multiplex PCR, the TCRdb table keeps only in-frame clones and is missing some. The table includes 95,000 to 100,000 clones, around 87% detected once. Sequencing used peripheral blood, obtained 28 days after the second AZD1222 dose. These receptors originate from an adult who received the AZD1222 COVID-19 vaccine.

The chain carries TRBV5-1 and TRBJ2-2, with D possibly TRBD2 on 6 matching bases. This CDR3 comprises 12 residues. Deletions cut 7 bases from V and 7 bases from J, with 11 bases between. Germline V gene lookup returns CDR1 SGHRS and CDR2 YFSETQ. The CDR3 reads CASYMEGGELFF. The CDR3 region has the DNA TGCGCCAGCTATATGGAGGGCGGGGAGCTGTTTTTT.

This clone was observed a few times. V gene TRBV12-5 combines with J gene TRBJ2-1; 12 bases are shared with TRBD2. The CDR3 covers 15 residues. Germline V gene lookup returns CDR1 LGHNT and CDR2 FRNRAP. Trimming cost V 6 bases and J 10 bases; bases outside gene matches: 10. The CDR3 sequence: CASGTTSGSLGEQFF. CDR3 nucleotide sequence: TGTGCTAGTGGGACGACTAGCGGGAGCCTTGGAGAGCAGTTCTTC. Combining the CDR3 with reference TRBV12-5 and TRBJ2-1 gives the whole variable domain DARVTQTPRHKVTEMGQEVTMRCQPILGHNTVFWYRQTMMQGLELLAYFRNRAPLDDSGMPKDRFSAEMPDATLATLKIQPSEPRDSAVYFCASGTTSGSLGEQFFGPGTRLTVL.

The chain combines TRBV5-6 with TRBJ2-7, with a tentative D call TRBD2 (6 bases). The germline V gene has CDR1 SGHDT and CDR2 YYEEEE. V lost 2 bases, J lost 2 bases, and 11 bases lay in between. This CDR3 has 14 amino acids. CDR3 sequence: CASSFGTGTYEQYF. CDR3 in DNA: TGTGCCAGCAGCTTTGGGACTGGAACCTACGAGCAGTACTTC.

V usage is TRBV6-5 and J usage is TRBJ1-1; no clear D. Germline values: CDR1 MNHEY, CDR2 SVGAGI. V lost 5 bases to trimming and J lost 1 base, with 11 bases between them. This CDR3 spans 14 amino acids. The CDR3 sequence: CASSQRRTNTEAFF. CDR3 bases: TGTGCCAGCAGTCAACGTAGGACGAACACTGAAGCTTTCTTT.

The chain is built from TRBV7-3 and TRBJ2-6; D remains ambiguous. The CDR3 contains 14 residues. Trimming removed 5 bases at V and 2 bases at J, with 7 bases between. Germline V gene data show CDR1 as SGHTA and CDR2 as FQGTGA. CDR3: CASSPIAGANVLTF. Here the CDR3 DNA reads TGTGCCAGCAGCCCCATAGCTGGGGCCAACGTCCTGACTTTC.

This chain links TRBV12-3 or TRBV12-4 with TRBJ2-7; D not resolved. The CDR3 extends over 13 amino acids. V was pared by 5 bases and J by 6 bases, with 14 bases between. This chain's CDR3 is CASSRAYPTEQYF. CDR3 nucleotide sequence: TGTGCCAGCAGTAGGGCCTACCCCACCGAGCAGTACTTC.

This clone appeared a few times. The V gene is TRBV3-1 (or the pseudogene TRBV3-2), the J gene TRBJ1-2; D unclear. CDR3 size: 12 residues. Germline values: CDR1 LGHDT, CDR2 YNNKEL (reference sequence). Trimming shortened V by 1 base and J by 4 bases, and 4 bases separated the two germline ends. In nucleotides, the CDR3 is TGTGCCAGCAGCCAAGGACTCTATGGCTACACCTTC. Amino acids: CASSQGLYGYTF.

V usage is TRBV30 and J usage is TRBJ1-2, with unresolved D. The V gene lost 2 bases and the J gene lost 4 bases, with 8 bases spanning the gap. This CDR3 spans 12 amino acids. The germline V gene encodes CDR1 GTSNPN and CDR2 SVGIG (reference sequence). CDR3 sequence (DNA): TGTGCCTGGAGTTTGAGCAGCTATGGCTACACCTTC. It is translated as CAWSLSSYGYTF.

The chain's CDR3 is CASSISWTGAYEQYF. CDR3 in DNA: TGTGCCAGTAGCATAAGTTGGACGGGAGCCTACGAGCAGTACTTC. The chain joins TRBV19 to TRBJ2-7; maybe TRBD2 (6 bases). CDR1 and CDR2 (germline): LNHDA, SQIVND (reference sequence). This CDR3 comprises 15 residues. With 6 bases removed from V and 2 bases from J, the gap between germline ends came to 17 bases.

This CDR3 reads CASSLSGAGGNTEAFF. The DNA for the CDR3 is TGTGCCAGCAGTTTATCGGGGGCAGGAGGGAACACTGAAGCTTTCTTT. The rearrangement uses TRBV27 and TRBJ1-1; the D gene is possibly TRBD1 (6 bases). The germline V gene encodes CDR1 MNHEY and CDR2 SMNVEV (reference sequence). The CDR3 contains 16 residues. Trimming took 0 bases from V and 1 from J, leaving 12 bases between them.

CDR3 in amino acids: CATSRDQGSANEQFF. The CDR3 DNA reads as TGTGCCACCAGCAGAGATCAGGGGTCGGCCAATGAGCAGTTCTTC. The chain couples TRBV15 to TRBJ2-1, with TRBD1 as a possible D gene (6 bases). The germline CDR1 and CDR2 sequences are LNHNV and YYDKDF (reference sequence). The CDR3 consists of 15 residues. The V end was cut by 0 bases, the J end by 6 bases, with 12 bases between.

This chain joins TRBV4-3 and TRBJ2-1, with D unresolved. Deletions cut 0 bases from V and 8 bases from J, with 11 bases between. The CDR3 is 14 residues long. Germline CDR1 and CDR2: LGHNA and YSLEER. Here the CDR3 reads CASSQDDKGYEQFF. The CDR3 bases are TGCGCCAGCAGCCAAGATGATAAAGGGTATGAGCAGTTCTTC.

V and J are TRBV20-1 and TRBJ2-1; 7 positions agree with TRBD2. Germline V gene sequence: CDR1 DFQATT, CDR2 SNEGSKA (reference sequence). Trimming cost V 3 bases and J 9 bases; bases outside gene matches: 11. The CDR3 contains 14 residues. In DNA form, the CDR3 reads TGCAGTGCTAGTCCCGCGGGGGACCCTATTGAGCAGTTCTTC. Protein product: CSASPAGDPIEQFF.

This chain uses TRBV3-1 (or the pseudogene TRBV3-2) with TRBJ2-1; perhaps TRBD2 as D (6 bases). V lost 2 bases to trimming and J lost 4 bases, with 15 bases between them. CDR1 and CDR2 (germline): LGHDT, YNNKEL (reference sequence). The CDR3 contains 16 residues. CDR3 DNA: TGTGCCAGCAGCCAACCCTACGGGAGAGGTTACAATGAGCAGTTCTTC. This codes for CASSQPYGRGYNEQFF.

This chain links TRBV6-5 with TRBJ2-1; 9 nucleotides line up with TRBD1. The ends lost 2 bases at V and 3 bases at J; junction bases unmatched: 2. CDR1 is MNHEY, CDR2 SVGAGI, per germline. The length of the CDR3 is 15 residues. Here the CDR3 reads CASSYGQGRYNEQFF. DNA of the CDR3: TGTGCCAGCAGTTACGGACAGGGGCGCTACAATGAGCAGTTCTTC.

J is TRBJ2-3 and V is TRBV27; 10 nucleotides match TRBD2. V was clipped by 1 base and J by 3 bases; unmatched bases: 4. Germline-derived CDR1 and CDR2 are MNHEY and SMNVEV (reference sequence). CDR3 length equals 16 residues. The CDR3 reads CASSLLAGGTTDTQYF. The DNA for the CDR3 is TGTGCCAGCAGTTTATTAGCGGGAGGAACGACAGATACGCAGTATTTT.

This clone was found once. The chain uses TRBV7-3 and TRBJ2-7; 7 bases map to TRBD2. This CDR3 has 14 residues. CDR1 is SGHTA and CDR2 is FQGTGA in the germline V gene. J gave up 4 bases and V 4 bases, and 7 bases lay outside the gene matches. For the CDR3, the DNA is TGTGCCAGCAGCTCCCTGGGCGGGAGTTACGAGCAGTACTTC. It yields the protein CASSSLGGSYEQYF.

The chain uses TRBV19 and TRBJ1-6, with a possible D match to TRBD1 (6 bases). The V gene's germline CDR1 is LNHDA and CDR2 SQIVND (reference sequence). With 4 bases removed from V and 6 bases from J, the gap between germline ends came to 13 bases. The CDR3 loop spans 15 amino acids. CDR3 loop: CASSTAGTLNSPLHF. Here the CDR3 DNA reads TGTGCCAGTAGTACAGCCGGGACACTTAATTCACCCCTCCACTTT.

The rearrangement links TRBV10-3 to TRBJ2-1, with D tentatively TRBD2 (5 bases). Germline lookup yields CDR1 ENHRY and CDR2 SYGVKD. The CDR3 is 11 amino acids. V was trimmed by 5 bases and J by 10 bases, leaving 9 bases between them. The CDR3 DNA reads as TGTGCCATCAGTTCCGAGGGAGAGCAGTTCTTC. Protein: CAISSEGEQFF.

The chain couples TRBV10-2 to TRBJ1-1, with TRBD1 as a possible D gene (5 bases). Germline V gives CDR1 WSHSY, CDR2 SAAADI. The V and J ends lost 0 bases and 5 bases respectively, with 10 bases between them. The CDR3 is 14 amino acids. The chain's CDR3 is CASSESQGWTEAFF. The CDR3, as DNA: TGCGCCAGCAGTGAGTCGCAGGGTTGGACTGAAGCTTTCTTT.

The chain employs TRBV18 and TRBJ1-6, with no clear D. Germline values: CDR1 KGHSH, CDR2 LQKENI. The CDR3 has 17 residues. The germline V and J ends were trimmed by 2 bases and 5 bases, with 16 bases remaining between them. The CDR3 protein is CASSPTGSPYDNSPLHF. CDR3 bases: TGTGCCAGCTCACCAACGGGATCCCCCTATGATAATTCACCCCTCCACTTT.

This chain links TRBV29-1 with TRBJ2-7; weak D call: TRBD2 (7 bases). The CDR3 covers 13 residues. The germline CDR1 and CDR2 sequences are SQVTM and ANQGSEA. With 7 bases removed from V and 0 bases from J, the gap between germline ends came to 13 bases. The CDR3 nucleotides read TGCAGCGCCGGGGGGCGGAACTCCTACGAGCAGTACTTC. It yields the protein CSAGGRNSYEQYF.

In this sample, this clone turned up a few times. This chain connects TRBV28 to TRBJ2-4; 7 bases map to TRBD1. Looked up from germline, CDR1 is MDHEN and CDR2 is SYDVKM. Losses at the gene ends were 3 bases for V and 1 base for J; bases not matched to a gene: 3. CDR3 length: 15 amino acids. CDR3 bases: TGTGCCAGCAGTTTCTTGGACAGGGCCAAAAACATTCAGTACTTC. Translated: CASSFLDRAKNIQYF.

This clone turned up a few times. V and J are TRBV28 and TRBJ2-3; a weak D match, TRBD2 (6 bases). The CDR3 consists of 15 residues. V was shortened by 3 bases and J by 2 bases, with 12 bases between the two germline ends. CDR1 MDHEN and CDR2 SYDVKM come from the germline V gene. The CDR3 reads CASSFRGKNTDTQYF. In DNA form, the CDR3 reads TGTGCCAGCAGTTTCCGGGGGAAAAACACAGATACGCAGTATTTT.